This entry concerns a single T cell receptor (beta chain). Its target is unknown. The data derive from a study of OX40 agonist ivuxolimab in advanced cancers. The CDR3 spans 16 residues. The V gene's germline CDR1 is SQVTM and CDR2 ANQGSEA. V trimming: 5 bases; J trimming: 5 bases; junction bases outside the gene matches: 11. Profiled with immunoSEQ multiplex PCR; TCRdb holds only in-frame clones, not every one. Of tens of thousands of clones listed, over 75% were seen once; the top ten hold 2% to 2.5%. A history of autoimmune disease or systemic immunosuppression excluded patients. Overall study results and limits: At 0.1-3.0 mg/kg, partial responders had clonal expansion among the lowest observed. Expanded clones were, on average, more numerous among CD8+ T cells than CD4+.

The clonotype comes from an adult with an advanced solid tumor such as melanoma, head and neck, liver or kidney cancer. The chain combines TRBV29-1 with TRBJ2-7, with 14 bases lining up with TRBD2. Sequencing used CD4+ or CD8+ T cells sorted from blood, obtained in a trial of the OX40 agonist ivuxolimab. The CDR3 reads CSVFGGTSGRSHEQYF. CDR3 DNA: TGCAGCGTTTTCGGAGGGACTAGCGGGAGATCTCACGAGCAGTACTTC.